This is a list of T cell receptor beta chains from one sample in a study of T-cell reconstitution after alpha-beta-depleted transplantation in children. TCRdb re-called the PCR reads with MiXCR, one entry per CDR3 protein. The sample includes 330,000 or so distinct CDR3 sequences, 10% to 13% seen only once; the top ten take about 2.3%. The sample in question was PBMCs from the stem cell graft donor, obtained from the stem cell graft. These TCRs come from a human donor who donated a stem cell graft to a child with acute lymphoblastic leukemia. Both conserved end residues are part of each CDR3. Fields, in order: CDR3 DNA, CDR3 protein, D gene, V gene, J gene, clone size. D genes are given only for firm matches. Not all rows give a size; the values are once, few, many and, for expanded clones, a class.

TGTGCCAGCAGCAAGAAGGGGGCCAAAAACATTCAGTACTTC	CASSKKGAKNIQYF	NA	TRBV21-1	TRBJ2-4	few
TGCGCCAGCAGGGAGAGGGGGACTGACTCCTACGAGCAGTACTTC	CASRERGTDSYEQYF	NA	TRBV5-1	TRBJ2-7	NA
TGTGCCAGCAGTCCGGACCACAGCTATAATTCACCCCTCCACTTT	CASSPDHSYNSPLHF	NA	TRBV12-3/TRBV12-4	TRBJ1-6	few
TGCAGTGCCCCCCGTACACCGGTCGGTTACAATGAGCAGTTCTTC	CSAPRTPVGYNEQFF	NA	TRBV20-1	TRBJ2-1	few
TGTGCCAGCAGCTCCCCGGGGGACTCCTACAATGAGCAGTTCTTC	CASSSPGDSYNEQFF	NA	TRBV7-9	TRBJ2-1	NA
TGCGCCAGCAGTACTGACAGGGCCGGTGAAAAACTGTTTTTT	CASSTDRAGEKLFF	TRBD1	TRBV5-1	TRBJ1-4	few
TGTGCCAGCAGCCTTGTTTGGGGGAGCTCCTACAATGAGCAGTTCTTC	CASSLVWGSSYNEQFF	NA	TRBV12-3/TRBV12-4	TRBJ2-1	few
TGTGCCAGCAGTTTATCTTCTGGGCCAGGGGGGCAGCCCCAGCATTTT	CASSLSSGPGGQPQHF	TRBD1	TRBV28	TRBJ1-5	few
TGTGCCAGCAGTTCCCCCAAGAACAGGGGAACCGTAGACTATGGCTACACCTTC	CASSSPKNRGTVDYGYTF	TRBD1	TRBV28	TRBJ1-2	few
TGTGCCAGTAGTCGGGAAATCGGGGAGCTGTTTTTT	CASSREIGELFF	NA	TRBV19	TRBJ2-2	few
TGTGCCAGCAGTTACGCTGGACAGGGGGGCTCCGAGCAGTACTTC	CASSYAGQGGSEQYF	TRBD1	TRBV6-5	TRBJ2-7	few
TGTGCCAGCACCCCTCTTAGCGGGAGGGATGAGCAGTTCTTC	CASTPLSGRDEQFF	TRBD2	TRBV7-2	TRBJ2-1	few
TGCAGTGCTGAAACTGACAGGGCCAAAAACATTCAGTACTTC	CSAETDRAKNIQYF	NA	TRBV20-1	TRBJ2-4	few
TGTGCCAGCAGCTTAAGGCGGATAACTCTCAATGAGCATTTCTTC	CASSLRRITLNEHFF	NA	TRBV7-8	TRBJ2-1	NA
TGTGCCAGCAGCCCAACCGCGGGACTCTACGAGCAGTGCTTC	CASSPTAGLYEQCF	NA	TRBV7-9	TRBJ2-7	NA
TGCAGTGCTAGAGATATGGACAGGGGTGACACCGGGGAGCTGTTTTTT	CSARDMDRGDTGELFF	TRBD1	TRBV20-1	TRBJ2-2	few
TGTGCCAGCAGCACCCGGACAGGGGGCTTCACTGAAGCTTTCTTT	CASSTRTGGFTEAFF	TRBD1	TRBV7-2	TRBJ1-1	NA
TGCAGTGCCAGCGAGGGACTTCTACAAGAGACCCAGTACTTC	CSASEGLLQETQYF	NA	TRBV20-1	TRBJ2-5	NA
TGCGCCAGCACCTCCTCCGGTGGCTACAATGAGCAGTTCTTC	CASTSSGGYNEQFF	NA	TRBV5-1	TRBJ2-1	many
TGTGCCAGCACCCCAGCGACCTACGAGCAGTACTTC	CASTPATYEQYF	NA	TRBV12-3/TRBV12-4	TRBJ2-7	NA
TGCGCCAGCAGCTTGGGCCCCGTGGGGGCCCAAGAGACCCAGTACTTC	CASSLGPVGAQETQYF	NA	TRBV5-1	TRBJ2-5	few
TGTGCCAGCAGCTTCGGCGGAGGAGGGGCCGGGGAGCTGTTTTTT	CASSFGGGGAGELFF	NA	TRBV5-6	TRBJ2-2	once
TGCGCCAGCAGCTCCTCGGCCGCGAGCGCGAACACCGGGGAGCTGTTTTTT	CASSSSAASANTGELFF	NA	TRBV5-1	TRBJ2-2	NA
TGTGCCAGCAGCTTGGGGGGGGAGGGGTCGAAGCAGTATTTT	CASSLGGEGSKQYF	TRBD2	TRBV5-5	TRBJ2-3	few
TGTGCCAGCAGCCCCGATAGCGGGAGCTGGGATACGCAGTATTTT	CASSPDSGSWDTQYF	TRBD2	TRBV5-5	TRBJ2-3	NA
TGCAGCGTGAAGGCCTGGACAGCGGAAAACACTGAAGCTTTCTTT	CSVKAWTAENTEAFF	NA	TRBV29-1	TRBJ1-1	many
TGTGCCAGCAGTAAGGGACTGGTGATCGGCTACACCTTC	CASSKGLVIGYTF	NA	TRBV6-1	TRBJ1-2	few
TGTGCCAGTGCACGGACTAGCGGTCCCTACGAGCAGTACTTC	CASARTSGPYEQYF	TRBD2	TRBV7-2	TRBJ2-7	few
TGTGCCAGCAGCTTCAGGGGAGGGGGTTTGAATGAGCAGTTCTTC	CASSFRGGGLNEQFF	NA	TRBV7-9	TRBJ2-1	many
TGTGCCAGTAGACCACAGGGGGCTTGGTATGGCTACACCTTC	CASRPQGAWYGYTF	TRBD1	TRBV19	TRBJ1-2	NA
TGTGCCAGCAGCCAAAAGTCGACAGCCTATGGCTACACCTTC	CASSQKSTAYGYTF	NA	TRBV3-1	TRBJ1-2	few
TGTGCCAGCAAGGAGGTAGCGGGAGGGTCCTACAATGAGCAGTTCTTC	CASKEVAGGSYNEQFF	TRBD2	TRBV6-1	TRBJ2-1	NA
TGTGCCAGCAGCTTAGATCCAGACGCGGCCTACGAGCAGTACTTC	CASSLDPDAAYEQYF	NA	TRBV11-2	TRBJ2-7	NA
TGTGCCAGCAGTTTCGGGCCTCGGGACGTAGATGGCTACACCTTC	CASSFGPRDVDGYTF	NA	TRBV12-3/TRBV12-4	TRBJ1-2	few
TGTGCCAGCAGCCCGCAACAGGGGAGGTACGAGCAGTACTTC	CASSPQQGRYEQYF	NA	TRBV7-8	TRBJ2-7	few
TGCGCCAGCAGCCAACCGACTAGCGGGAGCGCAGAGACCCAGTACTTC	CASSQPTSGSAETQYF	TRBD2	TRBV4-1	TRBJ2-5	NA